This T cell receptor beta chain was captured in a study of cytomegalovirus exposure and HLA in healthy donors. Findings and caveats of the study: Cytomegalovirus association was listed for about 150 TCR beta chains. Researchers reported that a few CMV-associated chains were confirmed in vitro as CMV antigen-specific. Later analysis suggested most CMV-associated TCR beta chains were HLA-restricted.

Primers included in the PCR were 60 Vbeta and 13 Jbeta primers. Measured with immunoSEQ multiplex PCR; TCRdb has only the in-frame clones, and not every one. The table lists 100,000 to 150,000 clones, almost 85% of them singletons. A word on this clone: Antigen specificity is unknown.

Per the germline V gene, CDR1 is MNHNS and CDR2 is SASEGT. V dropped 8 bases and J dropped 5 bases, with 15 bases sitting between them. This CDR3 spans 14 amino acids. The sequence was obtained from a boy between 2 and 10 years old in good health and CMV-seronegative. Material for sequencing was PBMCs. The chain uses TRBV6-1 and TRBJ2-2; a possible D gene is TRBD1 (6 bases). The DNA of the CDR3 is TGTGCCAGCTCGCCAGGGGCAGAAACCGGGGAGCTGTTTTTT. This sequence encodes CASSPGAETGELFF.